In its sample, the clone carrying this T cell receptor beta chain was seen many times. Its cognate antigen is unknown. TCRdb re-analysed the RT-PCR reads in MiXCR, keeping a single row per CDR3 protein. The profile shows hundreds of thousands of distinct CDR3 sequences, approximately 15% of them singletons. These data come from a study of response to subunit inactivated influenza vaccine. Study-wide results and limits: With each seasonal influenza vaccination, the authors suggested, few new T cells are recruited.

The CDR3 loop spans 14 amino acids. Germline loops: CDR1 LGHNA, CDR2 YNFKEQ. Trimming stripped 0 bases from V and 2 bases from J, with 5 bases between. The TCR comes from a man in his forties or fifties who received an inactivated influenza vaccine. The chain combines TRBV4-2 with TRBJ1-5; D remains ambiguous. Sample: PBMCs from blood, taken 12 days after vaccination. The CDR3 protein is CASSQDRGNQPQHF. The CDR3 bases are TGTGCCAGCAGCCAAGATAGAGGCAATCAGCCCCAGCATTTT.